The text below deals with one T cell receptor beta chain. This entry is derived from a study of memory CD4+ T cells and cytomegalovirus serostatus. Study-level information: Donors were healthy Belgian adults, about ten CMV seropositive and 24 seronegative.

The CDR3 totals 15 residues. Per germline, CDR1 MDHEN and CDR2 SYDVKM. V lost 3 bases to trimming and J lost 0 bases, with 12 bases between them. Original processing methods: Out-of-frame sequences were removed, leaving around 2,000,000 distinct TCRbeta sequences. The assay was immunoSEQ multiplex PCR, and TCRdb's table has in-frame clones only and misses some. V and J calls and clone size are given by that table; D and trimming were obtained from the DNA. Counted here are under 50,000 clones, about 73% occurring once; the ten biggest clones make up approximately 0.97%. The sort gate was single viable CD3+CD4+CD8-CD45RO+ cells for memory CD4+ T cells. After thawing, CD4+ T cells were positively selected.

The origin of this receptor is an adult in good health and CMV-seronegative. Specimen: memory CD4+ T cells from blood. The chain has TRBV28 and TRBJ2-7; D remains ambiguous. The CDR3 DNA follows: TGTGCCAGCAGTTTGTTCTCCCGTATCTCCTACGAGCAGTACTTC. Protein sequence: CASSLFSRISYEQYF.